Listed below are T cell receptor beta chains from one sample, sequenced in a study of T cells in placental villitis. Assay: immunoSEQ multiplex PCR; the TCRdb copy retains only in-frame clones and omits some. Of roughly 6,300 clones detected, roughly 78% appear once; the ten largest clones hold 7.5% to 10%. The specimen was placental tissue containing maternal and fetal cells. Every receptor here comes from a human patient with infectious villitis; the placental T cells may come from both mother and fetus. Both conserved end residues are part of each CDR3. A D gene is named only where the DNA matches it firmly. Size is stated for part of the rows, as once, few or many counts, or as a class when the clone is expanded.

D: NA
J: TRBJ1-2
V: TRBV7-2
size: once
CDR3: CASSLGQHSFGYTF
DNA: TGTGCCAGCAGCTTAGGACAACACTCCTTCGGCTACACCTTC

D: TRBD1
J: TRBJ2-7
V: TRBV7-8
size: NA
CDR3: CASSSKTGVGYEQYF
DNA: TGTGCCAGCAGCTCTAAGACAGGGGTGGGCTACGAGCAGTACTTC

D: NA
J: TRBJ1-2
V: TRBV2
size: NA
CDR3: CASSEPGGYGYTF
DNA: TGTGCCAGCAGTGAGCCTGGGGGGTATGGCTACACCTTC

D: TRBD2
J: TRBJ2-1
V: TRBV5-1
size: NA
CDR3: CASSRQLAGDYNEQFF
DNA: TGCGCCAGCAGCCGACAATTAGCGGGGGACTACAATGAGCAGTTCTTC

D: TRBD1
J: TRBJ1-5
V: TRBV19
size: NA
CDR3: CASSMGQGFQPQHF
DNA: TGTGCCAGTAGTATGGGACAGGGCTTTCAGCCCCAGCATTTT

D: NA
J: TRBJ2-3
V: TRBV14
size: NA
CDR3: CASSPFADTQYF
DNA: TGTGCCAGCAGCCCCTTTGCAGATACGCAGTATTTT

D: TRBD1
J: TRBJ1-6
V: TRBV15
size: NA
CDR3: CATSSDRGNSPLHF
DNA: TGTGCCACCAGCAGCGACAGGGGAAATTCACCCCTCCACTTT

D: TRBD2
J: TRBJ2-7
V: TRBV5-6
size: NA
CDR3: CASSSESLAWNDGEQYF
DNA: TGTGCCAGCAGCTCGGAATCACTAGCGTGGAACGATGGCGAGCAGTACTTC

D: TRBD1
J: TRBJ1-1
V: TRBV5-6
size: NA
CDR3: CASSSNPGGGTEAFF
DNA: TGTGCCAGCAGCTCTAACCCAGGGGGCGGAACTGAAGCTTTCTTT

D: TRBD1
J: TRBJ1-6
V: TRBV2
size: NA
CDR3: CASRGTGGSPLHF
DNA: TGTGCCAGCAGAGGGACAGGGGGATCACCCCTCCACTTT

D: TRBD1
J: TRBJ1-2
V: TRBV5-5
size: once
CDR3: CASSLQRNSIRDRSYGYTF
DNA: TGTGCCAGCAGCCTCCAACGGAATTCTATCAGGGACAGGAGCTATGGCTACACCTTC

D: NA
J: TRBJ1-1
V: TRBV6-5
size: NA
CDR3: CAAWDILMNTEAFF
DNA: TGTGCCGCATGGGACATCCTCATGAACACTGAAGCTTTCTTT

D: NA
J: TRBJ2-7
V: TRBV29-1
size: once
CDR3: CSVSDRNSYEQYF
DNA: TGCAGCGTTAGTGACAGGAACTCCTACGAGCAGTACTTC

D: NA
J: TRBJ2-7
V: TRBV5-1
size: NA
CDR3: CASSLAPDRTLYEQYF
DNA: TGCGCCAGCAGCTTGGCCCCCGACAGGACACTCTACGAGCAGTACTTC

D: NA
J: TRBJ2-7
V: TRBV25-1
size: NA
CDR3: CASTSDSRSYEQYF
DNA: TGTGCCAGCACCTCCGACAGCCGCTCCTACGAGCAGTACTTC

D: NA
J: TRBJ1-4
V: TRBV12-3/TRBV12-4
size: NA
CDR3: CASSLQGGEKLFF
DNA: TGTGCCAGCAGTCTGCAGGGCGGTGAAAAACTGTTTTTT

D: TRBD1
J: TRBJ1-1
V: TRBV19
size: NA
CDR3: CASSRGQGAVPAFF
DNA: TGTGCCAGTAGTAGAGGACAGGGGGCCGTTCCCGCTTTCTTT

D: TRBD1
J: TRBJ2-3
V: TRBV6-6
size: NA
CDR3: CASSYSGTGDTQYF
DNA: TGTGCCAGCAGTTACTCCGGGACAGGGGATACGCAGTATTTT

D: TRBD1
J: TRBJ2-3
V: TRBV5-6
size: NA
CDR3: CASSLGRGRPSTDTQYF
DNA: TGTGCCAGCAGCTTGGGCAGGGGGCGGCCTAGCACAGATACGCAGTATTTT

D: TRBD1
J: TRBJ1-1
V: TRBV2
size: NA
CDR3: CASKLGQGNTEAFF
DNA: TGTGCCAGCAAACTCGGACAGGGGAACACTGAAGCTTTCTTT

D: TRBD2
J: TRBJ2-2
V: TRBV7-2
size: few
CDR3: CASSPNSGGTGELFF
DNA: TGTGCCAGCAGTCCCAATAGCGGGGGGACCGGGGAGCTGTTTTTT

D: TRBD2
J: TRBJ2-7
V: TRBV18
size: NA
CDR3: CASSRASGDYEQYF
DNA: TGTGCCAGCTCCCGGGCTAGCGGGGACTACGAGCAGTACTTC

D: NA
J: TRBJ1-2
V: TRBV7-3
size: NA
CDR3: CASSYPPAGEEGGYTF
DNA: TGTGCCAGCAGCTACCCCCCGGCAGGGGAAGAGGGTGGCTACACCTTC

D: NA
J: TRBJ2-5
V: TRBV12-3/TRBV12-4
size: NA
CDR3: CASRKQETQYF
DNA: TGTGCCAGCAGAAAGCAAGAGACCCAGTACTTC

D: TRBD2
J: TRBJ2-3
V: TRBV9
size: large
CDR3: CASSVRSGGGADTQYF
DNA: TGTGCCAGCAGCGTCCGTAGCGGGGGTGGAGCAGATACGCAGTATTTT

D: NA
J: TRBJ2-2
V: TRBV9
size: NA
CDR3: CASSGRTGELFF
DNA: TGTGCCAGCAGCGGCCGCACCGGGGAGCTGTTTTTT

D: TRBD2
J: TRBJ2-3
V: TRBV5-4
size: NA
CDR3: CASSLSSGGFGTQYF
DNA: TGTGCCAGCAGCTTATCTAGCGGGGGGTTTGGTACGCAGTATTTT

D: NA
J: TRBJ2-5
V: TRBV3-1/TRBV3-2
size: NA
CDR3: CASSQEAYQETQYF
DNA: TGTGCCAGCAGCCAAGAAGCGTACCAAGAGACCCAGTACTTC

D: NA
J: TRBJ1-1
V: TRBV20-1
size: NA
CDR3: CSVAYTEAFF
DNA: TGCAGTGTGGCCTACACTGAAGCTTTCTTT

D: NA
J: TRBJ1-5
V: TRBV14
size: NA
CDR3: CASSQGRDQPQHF
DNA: TGTGCCAGCAGCCAAGGAAGGGATCAGCCCCAGCATTTT

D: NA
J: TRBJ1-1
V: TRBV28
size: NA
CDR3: CASRFRQAAFF
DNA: TGTGCCAGCAGATTCCGCCAGGCAGCTTTCTTT

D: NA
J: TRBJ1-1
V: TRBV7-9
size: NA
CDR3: CASSLQGGNTEAFF
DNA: TGTGCCAGCAGCTTACAGGGTGGGAACACTGAAGCTTTCTTT

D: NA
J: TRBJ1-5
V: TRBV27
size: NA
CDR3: CASSYRVSQPQHF
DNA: TGTGCCAGCAGTTACCGGGTATCTCAGCCCCAGCATTTT

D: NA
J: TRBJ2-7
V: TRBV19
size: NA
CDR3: CASKRDTLSYEQYF
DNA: TGTGCCAGTAAAAGGGACACCCTTTCCTACGAGCAGTACTTC

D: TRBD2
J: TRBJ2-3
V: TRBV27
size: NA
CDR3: CASSLLGLAGGHTDTQYF
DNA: TGTGCCAGCAGTTTATTAGGTCTAGCGGGGGGCCACACAGATACGCAGTATTTT

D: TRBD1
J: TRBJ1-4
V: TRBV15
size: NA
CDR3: CATSRLTGGQNNEKLFF
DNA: TGTGCCACCAGCAGACTTACAGGGGGGCAGAATAATGAAAAACTGTTTTTT

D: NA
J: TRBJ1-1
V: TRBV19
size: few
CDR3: CASSMVPSASEAFF
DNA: TGTGCCAGTAGTATGGTGCCCTCGGCAAGTGAAGCTTTCTTT

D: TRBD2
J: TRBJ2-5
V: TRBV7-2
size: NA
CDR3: CASSLAASGGETQYF
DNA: TGTGCCAGCAGCTTAGCGGCTAGCGGGGGTGAGACCCAGTACTTC

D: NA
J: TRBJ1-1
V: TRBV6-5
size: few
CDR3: CASRSIMGTNTEAFF
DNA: TGTGCCAGCAGGAGCATTATGGGGACGAACACTGAAGCTTTCTTT

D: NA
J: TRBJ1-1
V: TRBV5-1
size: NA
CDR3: CASSPTGIAEAFF
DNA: TGCGCCAGCAGCCCTACAGGTATCGCTGAAGCTTTCTTT

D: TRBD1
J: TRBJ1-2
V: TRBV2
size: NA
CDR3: CASSKQGVAYGYTF
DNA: TGTGCCAGCAGTAAACAGGGGGTGGCCTATGGCTACACCTTC

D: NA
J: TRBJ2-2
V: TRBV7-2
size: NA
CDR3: CASSLATLSTGELFF
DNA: TGTGCCAGCAGCTTAGCCACTCTATCAACCGGGGAGCTGTTTTTT

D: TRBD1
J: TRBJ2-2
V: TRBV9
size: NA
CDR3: CASSVAGGQTGELFF
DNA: TGTGCCAGCAGCGTAGCAGGGGGCCAGACCGGGGAGCTGTTTTTT

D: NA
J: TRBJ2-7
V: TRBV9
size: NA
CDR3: CASSATGSGYEQYF
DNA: TGTGCCAGCAGCGCAACTGGATCCGGCTACGAGCAGTACTTC

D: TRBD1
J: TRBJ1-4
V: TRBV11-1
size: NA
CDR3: CASSSTTGGINEKLFF
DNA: TGTGCCAGCAGCTCGACCACAGGGGGAATTAATGAAAAACTGTTTTTT

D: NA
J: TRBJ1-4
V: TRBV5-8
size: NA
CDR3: CASSTGSAATQTLFF
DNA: TGTGCCAGCAGCACTGGATCGGCCGCAACCCAGACACTGTTTTTT

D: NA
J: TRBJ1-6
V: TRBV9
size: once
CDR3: CASSVNSDPPLHF
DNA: TGTGCCAGCAGCGTGAACAGCGATCCACCCCTCCACTTT

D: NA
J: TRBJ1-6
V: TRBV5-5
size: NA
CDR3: CASSSGHGTNSPLHF
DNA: TGTGCCAGCAGCTCGGGACACGGGACGAATTCACCCCTCCACTTT

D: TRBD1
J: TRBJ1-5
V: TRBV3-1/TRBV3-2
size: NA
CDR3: CASSPQGSSNQPQHF
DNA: TGTGCCAGCAGCCCACAGGGGTCGAGCAATCAGCCCCAGCATTTT

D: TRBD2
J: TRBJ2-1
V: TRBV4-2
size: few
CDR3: CASSLAGGRDEQFF
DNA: TGTGCCAGCAGTCTAGCGGGGGGGCGGGATGAGCAGTTCTTC

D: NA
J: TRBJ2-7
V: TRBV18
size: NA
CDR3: CASSPVGTYEQYF
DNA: TGTGCCAGCTCACCCGTCGGAACCTACGAGCAGTACTTC

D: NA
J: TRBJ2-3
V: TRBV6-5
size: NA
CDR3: CASKSSGTDTQYF
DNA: TGTGCCAGCAAATCTAGCGGCACAGATACGCAGTATTTT

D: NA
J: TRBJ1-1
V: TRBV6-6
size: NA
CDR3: CASSYGDGRVTEAFF
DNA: TGTGCCAGCAGTTATGGGGACGGTAGAGTCACTGAAGCTTTCTTT

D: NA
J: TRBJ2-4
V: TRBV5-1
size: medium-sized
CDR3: CASSLEGGQTFQYF
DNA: TGCGCCAGCAGCTTGGAGGGGGGACAAACATTTCAGTACTTC

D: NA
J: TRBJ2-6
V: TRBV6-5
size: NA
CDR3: CASSYSMGAGANVLTF
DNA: TGTGCCAGCAGTTATTCGATGGGTGCTGGGGCCAACGTCCTGACTTTC

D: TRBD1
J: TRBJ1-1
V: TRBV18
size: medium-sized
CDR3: CASSPDGQGDVAFF
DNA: TGTGCCAGCTCACCGGACGGACAGGGGGATGTAGCTTTCTTT

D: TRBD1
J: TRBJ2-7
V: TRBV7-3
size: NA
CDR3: CASSLGQGGEQYF
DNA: TGTGCCAGCAGCCTCGGACAGGGGGGTGAGCAGTACTTC

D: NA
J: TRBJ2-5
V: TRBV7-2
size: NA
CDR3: CASSLAYQETQYF
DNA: TGTGCCAGCAGCTTAGCGTACCAAGAGACCCAGTACTTC

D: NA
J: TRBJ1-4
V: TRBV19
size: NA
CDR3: CAAGALYEKLFF
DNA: TGTGCCGCGGGTGCCCTTTATGAAAAACTGTTTTTT